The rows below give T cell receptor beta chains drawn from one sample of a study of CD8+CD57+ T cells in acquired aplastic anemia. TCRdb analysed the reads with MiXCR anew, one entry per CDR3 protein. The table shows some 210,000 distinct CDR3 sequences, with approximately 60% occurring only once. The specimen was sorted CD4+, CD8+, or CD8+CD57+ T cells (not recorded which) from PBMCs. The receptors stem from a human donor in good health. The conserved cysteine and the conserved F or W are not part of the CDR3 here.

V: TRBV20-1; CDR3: SAAGGGGSQH
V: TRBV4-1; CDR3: ASSQGGLAVKRGETQY
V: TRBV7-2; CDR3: ASSQDLDREREQY
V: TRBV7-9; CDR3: ASSLGTGRRSPLH
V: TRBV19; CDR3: ASSSTGSMTGELF
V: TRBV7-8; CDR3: ASSSDLYGYT
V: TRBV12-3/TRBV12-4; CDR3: ASSPAPERQY
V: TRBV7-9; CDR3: ASTPQDGTEA
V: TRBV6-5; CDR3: ASSSSGGIGGNTIY
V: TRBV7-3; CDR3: ASSLSGSQETQY
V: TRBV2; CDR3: ASSTPRGGELF
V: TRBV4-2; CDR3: ASSQALGGRLGQY
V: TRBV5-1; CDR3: ASSLRLEQL
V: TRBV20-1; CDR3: SAADDSNQPQH
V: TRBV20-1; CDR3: SAQDSQTSADTQY
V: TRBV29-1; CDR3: SVTQGANEQF
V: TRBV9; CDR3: ASSSGTFTDTQY
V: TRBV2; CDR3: ASSEGSGGSTDTQY
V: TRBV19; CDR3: ASSATLGSLYGYT
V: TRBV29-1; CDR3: SATQGTLYGYT
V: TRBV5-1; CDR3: ASSFSGTEVGPLH
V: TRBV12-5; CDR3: ASSFRGAGELF
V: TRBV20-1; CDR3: SARDLSSGGLNTQY
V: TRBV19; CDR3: ASIPFSGQNNQPQH
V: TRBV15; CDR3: ATSSPWGRDYNEQF
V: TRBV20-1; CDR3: SAAPRTRPYEQY
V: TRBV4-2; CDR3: ASSYGQSSNYGYA
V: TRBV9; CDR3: ASSVAPGSNYGYT
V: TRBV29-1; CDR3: SVVTAVGTEAF
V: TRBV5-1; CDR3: ASSPPDANTEAF
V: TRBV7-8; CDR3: ASSLRGVRGTYNEQF
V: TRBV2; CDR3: ASRGAYGYT
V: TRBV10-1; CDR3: ASSEGLVGHEQY
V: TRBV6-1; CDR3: ASSELAGSTDTQY
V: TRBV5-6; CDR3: ASIGLAGSNEQF
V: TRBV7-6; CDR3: ASSREGGRPYEQY
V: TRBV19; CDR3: ASSTTPGQGAGNQPQH
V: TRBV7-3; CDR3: ASGLTPGYEQY
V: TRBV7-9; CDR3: ASSLGTGPFEAF
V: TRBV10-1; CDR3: ASSDPAAEVNEQF
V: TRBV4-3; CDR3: ASSQDGAGYEQY
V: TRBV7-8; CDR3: ASSLAVTGLETDTQY
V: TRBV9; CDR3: ASSVAGSRTDTQY